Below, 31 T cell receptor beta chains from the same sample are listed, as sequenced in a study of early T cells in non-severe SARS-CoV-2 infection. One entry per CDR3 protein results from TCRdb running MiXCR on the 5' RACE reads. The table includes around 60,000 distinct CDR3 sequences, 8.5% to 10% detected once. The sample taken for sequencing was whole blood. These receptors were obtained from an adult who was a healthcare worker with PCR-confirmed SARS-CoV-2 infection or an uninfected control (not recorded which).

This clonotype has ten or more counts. CDR3 protein: CASSLERITEAFF. As DNA, the CDR3 is TGTGCCAGCAGCTTAGAACGGATCACTGAAGCTTTCTTT. The rearrangement uses TRBV11-2 and TRBJ1-1, with D unclear. CDR3 length equals 13 residues. Germline CDR1 SGHAT, CDR2 FQNNGV. Trimming pared 0 bases from V and 4 bases from J, leaving 6 bases between.

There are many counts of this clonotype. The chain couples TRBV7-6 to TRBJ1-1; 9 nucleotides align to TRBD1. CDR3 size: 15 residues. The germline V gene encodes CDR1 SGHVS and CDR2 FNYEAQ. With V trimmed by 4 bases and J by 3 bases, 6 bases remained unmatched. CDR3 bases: TGTGCCAGCAGCTCGAAACAGGGGGCGGACACTGAAGCTTTCTTT. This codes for CASSSKQGADTEAFF.

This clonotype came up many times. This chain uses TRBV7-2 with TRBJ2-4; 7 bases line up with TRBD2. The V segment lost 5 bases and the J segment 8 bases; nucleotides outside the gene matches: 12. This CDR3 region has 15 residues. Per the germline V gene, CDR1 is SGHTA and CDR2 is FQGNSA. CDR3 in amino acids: CASSIMTSPDYIQYF. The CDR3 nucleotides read TGTGCCAGCAGCATCATGACTAGCCCGGATTACATTCAGTACTTC.

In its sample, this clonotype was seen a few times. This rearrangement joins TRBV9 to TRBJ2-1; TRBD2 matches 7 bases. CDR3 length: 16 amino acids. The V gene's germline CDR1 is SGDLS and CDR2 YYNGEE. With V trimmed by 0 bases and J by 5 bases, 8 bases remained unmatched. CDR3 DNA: TGTGCCAGCAGCGTAGATCCAGCGGGGTTGGACAATGAGCAGTTCTTC. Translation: CASSVDPAGLDNEQFF.

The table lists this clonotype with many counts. DNA of the CDR3: TGTGCCAGCAGCGATGCGGTGGGAGGGGGGTTGGATTCACCCCTCCACTTT. The encoded protein is CASSDAVGGGLDSPLHF. This sequence joins TRBV5-4 and TRBJ1-6; possible D gene TRBD1, 6 bases. The V and J ends lost 4 bases and 8 bases respectively, with 22 bases between them. The CDR3 consists of 17 residues. Germline V gives CDR1 SGHNT, CDR2 YYREEE (reference sequence).

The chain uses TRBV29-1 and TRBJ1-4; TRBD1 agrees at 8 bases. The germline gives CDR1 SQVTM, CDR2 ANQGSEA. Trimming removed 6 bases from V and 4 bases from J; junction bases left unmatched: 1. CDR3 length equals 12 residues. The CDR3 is CSVQGDNEKLFF. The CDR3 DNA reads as TGCAGCGTACAGGGGGATAATGAAAAACTGTTTTTT.

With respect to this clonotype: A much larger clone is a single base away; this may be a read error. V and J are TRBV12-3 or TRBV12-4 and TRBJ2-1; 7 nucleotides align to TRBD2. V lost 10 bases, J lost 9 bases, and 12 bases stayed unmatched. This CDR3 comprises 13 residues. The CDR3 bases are TGTGCCAACAGCCTTACCGGACTAGGTGAGCAGTTCTTC. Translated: CANSLTGLGEQFF.

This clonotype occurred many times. CDR3 sequence reads: CAWRLASGSWNEQFF. The CDR3 DNA is TGTGCCTGGAGACTGGCTAGCGGGAGTTGGAATGAGCAGTTCTTC. V and J are TRBV30 and TRBJ2-1; 10 bases match TRBD2. CDR3 length: 15 residues. Germline trimming cut 3 bases from V and 7 bases from J; bases unmatched to any gene: 9. Germline V gives CDR1 GTSNPN, CDR2 SVGIG (reference sequence).

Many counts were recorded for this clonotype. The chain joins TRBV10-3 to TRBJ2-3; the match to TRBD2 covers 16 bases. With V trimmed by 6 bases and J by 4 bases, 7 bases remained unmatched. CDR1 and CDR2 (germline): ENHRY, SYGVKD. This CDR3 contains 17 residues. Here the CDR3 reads CAISGTSGRASPDTQYF. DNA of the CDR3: TGTGCCATCAGCGGGACTAGCGGGAGGGCCAGTCCAGATACGCAGTATTTT.

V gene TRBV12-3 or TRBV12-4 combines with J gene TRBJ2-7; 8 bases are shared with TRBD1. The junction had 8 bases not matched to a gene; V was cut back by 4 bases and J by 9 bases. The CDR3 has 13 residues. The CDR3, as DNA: TGTGCCAGCAGTTCCAAGGGACAGGCAGGGCAGTACTTC. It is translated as CASSSKGQAGQYF.

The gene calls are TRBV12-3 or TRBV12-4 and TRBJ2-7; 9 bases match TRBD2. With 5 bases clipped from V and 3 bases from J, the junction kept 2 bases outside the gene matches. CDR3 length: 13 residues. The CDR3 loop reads CASSGTSFYEQYF. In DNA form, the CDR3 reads TGTGCCAGCAGTGGGACTAGCTTCTACGAGCAGTACTTC.

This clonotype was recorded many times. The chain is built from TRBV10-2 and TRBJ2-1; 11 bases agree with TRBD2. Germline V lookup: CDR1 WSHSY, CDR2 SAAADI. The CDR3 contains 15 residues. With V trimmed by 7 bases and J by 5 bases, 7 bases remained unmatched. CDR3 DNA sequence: TGCGCCAGCACCGGACTAGCGGGTCCCGACAATGAGCAGTTCTTC. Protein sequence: CASTGLAGPDNEQFF.

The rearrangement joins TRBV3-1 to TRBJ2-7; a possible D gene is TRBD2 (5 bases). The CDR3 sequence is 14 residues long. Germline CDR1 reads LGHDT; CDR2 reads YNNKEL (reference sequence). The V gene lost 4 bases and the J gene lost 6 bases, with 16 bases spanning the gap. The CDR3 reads CASSPPRGTSEQYF. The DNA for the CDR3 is TGTGCCAGCAGCCCCCCCCGGGGAACTAGCGAGCAGTACTTC.

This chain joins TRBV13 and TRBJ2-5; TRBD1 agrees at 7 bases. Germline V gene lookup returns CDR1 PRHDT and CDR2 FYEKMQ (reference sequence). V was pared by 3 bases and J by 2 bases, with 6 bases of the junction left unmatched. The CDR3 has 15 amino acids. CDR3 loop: CASSFRDSRQETQYF. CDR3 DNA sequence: TGTGCCAGCAGCTTCCGGGACAGCCGACAAGAGACCCAGTACTTC.

The CDR3 reads CASGPTLADGNQPQHF. DNA of the CDR3: TGTGCCAGCGGTCCTACGTTGGCGGATGGCAATCAGCCCCAGCATTTT. This chain joins TRBV6-2 or TRBV6-3 and TRBJ1-5; D is ambiguous. CDR3 size: 16 residues. V shed 8 bases and J shed 2 bases, with 19 bases lying between them. Germline CDR1 and CDR2: MNHEY and SVGEGT.

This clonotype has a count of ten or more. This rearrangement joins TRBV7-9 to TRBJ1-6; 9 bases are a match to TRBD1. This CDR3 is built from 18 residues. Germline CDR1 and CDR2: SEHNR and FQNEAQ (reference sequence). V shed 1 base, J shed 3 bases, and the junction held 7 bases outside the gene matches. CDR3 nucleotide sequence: TGTGCCAGCAGCTTAGACCTGGACAGGGGCTTCTATAATTCACCCCTCCACTTT. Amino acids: CASSLDLDRGFYNSPLHF.

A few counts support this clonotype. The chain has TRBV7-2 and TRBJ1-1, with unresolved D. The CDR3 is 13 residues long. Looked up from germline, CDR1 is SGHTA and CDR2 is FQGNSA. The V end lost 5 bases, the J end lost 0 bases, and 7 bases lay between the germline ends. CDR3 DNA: TGTGCCAGCAGCCGCACCATGAACACTGAAGCTTTCTTT. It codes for CASSRTMNTEAFF.

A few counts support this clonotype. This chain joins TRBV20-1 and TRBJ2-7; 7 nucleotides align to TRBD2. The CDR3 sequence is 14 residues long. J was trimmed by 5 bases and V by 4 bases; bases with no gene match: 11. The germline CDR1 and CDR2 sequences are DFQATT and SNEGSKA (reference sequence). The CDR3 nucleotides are TGCAGTGCTAAGACTAGCTATAAACGGGACGAGCAGTACTTC. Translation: CSAKTSYKRDEQYF.

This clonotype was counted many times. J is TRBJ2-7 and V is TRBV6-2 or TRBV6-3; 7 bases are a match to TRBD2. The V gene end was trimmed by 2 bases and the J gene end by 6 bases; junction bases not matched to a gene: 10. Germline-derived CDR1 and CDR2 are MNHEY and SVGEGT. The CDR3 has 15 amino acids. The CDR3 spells CASSYAGLERREQYF. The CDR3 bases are TGTGCCAGCAGTTACGCAGGACTAGAAAGGCGCGAGCAGTACTTC.

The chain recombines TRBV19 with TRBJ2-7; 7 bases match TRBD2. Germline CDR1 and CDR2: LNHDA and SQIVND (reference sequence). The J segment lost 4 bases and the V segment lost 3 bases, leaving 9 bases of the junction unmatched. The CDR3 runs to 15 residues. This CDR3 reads CASSMGRVPSYEQYF. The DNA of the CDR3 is TGTGCCAGTAGTATGGGGAGGGTCCCATCTTACGAGCAGTACTTC.

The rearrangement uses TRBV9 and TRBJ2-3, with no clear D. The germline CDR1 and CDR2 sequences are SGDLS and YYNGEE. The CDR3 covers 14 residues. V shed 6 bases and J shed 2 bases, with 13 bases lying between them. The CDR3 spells CASKSGLTTDTQYF. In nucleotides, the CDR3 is TGTGCCAGCAAGTCCGGTCTTACCACAGATACGCAGTATTTT.

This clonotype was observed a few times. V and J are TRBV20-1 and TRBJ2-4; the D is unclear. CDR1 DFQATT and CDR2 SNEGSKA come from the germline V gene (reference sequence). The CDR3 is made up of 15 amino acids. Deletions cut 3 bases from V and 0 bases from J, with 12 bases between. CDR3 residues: CSARPQTLAKNIQYF. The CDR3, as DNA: TGCAGTGCTAGGCCGCAAACACTAGCCAAAAACATTCAGTACTTC.

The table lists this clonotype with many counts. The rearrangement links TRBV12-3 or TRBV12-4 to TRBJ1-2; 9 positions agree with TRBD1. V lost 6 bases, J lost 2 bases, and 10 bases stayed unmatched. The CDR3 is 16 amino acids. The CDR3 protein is CASSPGTGYYNYGYTF. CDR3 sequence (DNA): TGTGCCAGCAGCCCCGGGACAGGGTACTACAACTATGGCTACACCTTC.

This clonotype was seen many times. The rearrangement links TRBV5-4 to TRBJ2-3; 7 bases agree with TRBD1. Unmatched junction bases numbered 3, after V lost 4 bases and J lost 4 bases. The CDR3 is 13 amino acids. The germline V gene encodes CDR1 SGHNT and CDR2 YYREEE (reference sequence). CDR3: CASSAQGSDTQYF. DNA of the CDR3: TGTGCCAGCAGCGCACAGGGGTCAGATACGCAGTATTTT. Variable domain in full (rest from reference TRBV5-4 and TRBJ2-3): ETGVTQSPTHLIKTRGQQVTLRCSSQSGHNTVSWYQQALGQGPQFIFQYYREEENGRGNFPPRFSGLQFPNYSSELNVNALELDDSALYLCASSAQGSDTQYFGPGTRLTVL.

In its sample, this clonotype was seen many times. The CDR3 nucleotides are TGTGCCAGCAGCCTAGGACAGGGTATGAACACTGAAGCTTTCTTT. Translation: CASSLGQGMNTEAFF. J is TRBJ1-1 and V is TRBV5-4; 8 nucleotides line up with TRBD1. The CDR3 consists of 15 residues. V was pared by 4 bases and J by 0 bases, with 5 bases of the junction left unmatched. The V gene's germline CDR1 is SGHNT and CDR2 YYREEE (reference sequence). The variable domain in full, with the rest retrieved from reference TRBV5-4 and TRBJ1-1, is ETGVTQSPTHLIKTRGQQVTLRCSSQSGHNTVSWYQQALGQGPQFIFQYYREEENGRGNFPPRFSGLQFPNYSSELNVNALELDDSALYLCASSLGQGMNTEAFFGQGTRLTVV.

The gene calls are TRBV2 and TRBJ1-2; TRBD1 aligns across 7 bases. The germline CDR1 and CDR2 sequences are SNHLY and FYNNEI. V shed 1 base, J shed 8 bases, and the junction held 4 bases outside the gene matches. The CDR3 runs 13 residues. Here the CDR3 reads CASSEEGAKGYTF. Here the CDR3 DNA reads TGTGCCAGCAGTGAAGAGGGGGCAAAGGGCTACACCTTC.

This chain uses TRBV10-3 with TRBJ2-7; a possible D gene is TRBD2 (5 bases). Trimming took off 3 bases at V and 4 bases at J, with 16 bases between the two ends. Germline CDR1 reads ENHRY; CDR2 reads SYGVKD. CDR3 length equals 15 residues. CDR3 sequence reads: CAISDNTEGAYEQYF. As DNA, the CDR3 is TGTGCCATCAGTGATAACACCGAGGGAGCGTACGAGCAGTACTTC.

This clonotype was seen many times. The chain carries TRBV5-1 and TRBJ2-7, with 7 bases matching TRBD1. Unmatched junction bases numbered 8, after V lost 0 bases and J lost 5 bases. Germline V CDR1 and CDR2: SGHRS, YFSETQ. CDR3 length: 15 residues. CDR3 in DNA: TGCGCCAGCAGCTTGGCTGTGACAGGGTACGACGAGCAGTACTTC. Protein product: CASSLAVTGYDEQYF.

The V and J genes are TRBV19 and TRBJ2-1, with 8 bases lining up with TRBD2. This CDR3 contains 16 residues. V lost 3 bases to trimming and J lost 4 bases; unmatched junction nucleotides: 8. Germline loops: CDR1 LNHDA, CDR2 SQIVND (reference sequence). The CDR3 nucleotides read TGTGCCAGTAGTATCGGTCCGGGAGGGGATTACAATGAGCAGTTCTTC. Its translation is CASSIGPGGDYNEQFF.

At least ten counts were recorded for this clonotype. The DNA of the CDR3 is TGTGCCAGCAGCTCTGGACTAGTGTACGAGCAGTACTTC. It encodes CASSSGLVYEQYF. The chain joins TRBV5-6 to TRBJ2-7, with 7 bases lining up with TRBD2. The CDR3 length is 13 residues. With 3 bases clipped from V and 4 bases from J, the junction kept 4 bases outside the gene matches. Germline V CDR1 and CDR2: SGHDT, YYEEEE.

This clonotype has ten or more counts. The CDR3 protein is CASSFKGSGRNTDTQYF. CDR3 sequence (DNA): TGTGCCAGCAGTTTCAAGGGTAGCGGGAGGAATACAGATACGCAGTATTTT. This chain uses TRBV27 with TRBJ2-3; 10 nucleotides align to TRBD2. Trimming removed 3 bases from V and 3 bases from J; junction bases left unmatched: 9. CDR3 size: 17 residues. Germline values: CDR1 MNHEY, CDR2 SMNVEV (reference sequence).